These T cell receptor beta chains were read from a single sample in a study of blood T cell repertoires in COVID-19. This table comes from immunoSEQ multiplex PCR, and its TCRdb copy is limited to in-frame clones, with some not included. The sample records just under 100,000 clones, roughly 86% being singletons. The sequenced sample was peripheral blood. Every receptor here comes from a woman aged 55 to 70 in a cohort sampled during active or convalescent COVID-19. Both conserved end residues are part of each CDR3. The D gene is left open where the match is weak. Part of the rows lack a size; the others show once, few, many or a class for expanded clones.

D | J | length | size | V | DNA | CDR3
TRBD1 | TRBJ1-6 | 15 | . | TRBV7-9 | TGTGCCAGCAGCTTATCGCGACAGGGGAATTCACCCCTCCACTTT | CASSLSRQGNSPLHF
TRBD1 | TRBJ1-1 | 14 | . | TRBV11-1 | TGTGCCAGCACCTCGACAGGGGGTAACACTGAAGCTTTCTTT | CASTSTGGNTEAFF
. | TRBJ2-1 | 14 | few | TRBV10-3 | TGTGCCATCAGTGGAACCGTAGGGGACAATGAGCAGTTCTTC | CAISGTVGDNEQFF
TRBD1 | TRBJ1-1 | 16 | . | TRBV5-8 | TGTGCCAGCGGCCTATTCGGACAGGGCCAGAACACTGAAGCTTTCTTT | CASGLFGQGQNTEAFF
. | TRBJ1-1 | 14 | . | TRBV19 | TGTGCCAGTAGTAGACACCGGGGGAACACTGAAGCTTTCTTT | CASSRHRGNTEAFF
. | TRBJ1-5 | 16 | . | TRBV2 | TGTGCCAGCAGCGGGTCCGAACGAGGGTCGGATCAGCCCCAGCATTTT | CASSGSERGSDQPQHF
TRBD2 | TRBJ2-5 | 22 | . | TRBV20-1 | TGCAGTGCTAGTGCGGGGGGCGCAGGACTGGGCGGGAGGCGGAGCAGGAGGGAGACCCAGTACTTC | CSASAGGAGLGGRRSRRETQYF
TRBD1 | TRBJ2-1 | 11 | . | TRBV3-1/TRBV3-2 | TGTGCCAGCAGAGGACAGGGGGAGCAGTTCTTC | CASRGQGEQFF
TRBD1 | TRBJ1-1 | 13 | . | TRBV6-5 | TGTGCCAGCATTTCACAGGGGGACGGTGAAGCTTTCTTT | CASISQGDGEAFF
TRBD2 | TRBJ2-1 | 15 | . | TRBV6-5 | TGTGCCAGCAGTTCCTTGCGGGGGGGGAACAATGAGCAGTTCTTC | CASSSLRGGNNEQFF
. | TRBJ1-3 | 17 | . | TRBV18 | TGTGCCAGCTCACCACAGGCAGGCGATAGCTCTGGAAACACCATATATTTT | CASSPQAGDSSGNTIYF
. | TRBJ1-6 | 15 | . | TRBV6-5 | TGTGCCAGCAGGGGCGGAGAGGGCGGTAATTCACCCCTCCACTTT | CASRGGEGGNSPLHF
TRBD2 | TRBJ2-1 | 13 | . | TRBV7-2 | TGTGCCAGCAGCCCCTGGACTAGCGGAGAGCAGTTCTTC | CASSPWTSGEQFF
. | TRBJ1-4 | 14 | . | TRBV5-1 | TGCGCCAGCAGCACGGGACAAGTTAATGAAAAACTGTTTTTT | CASSTGQVNEKLFF
TRBD1 | TRBJ1-1 | 15 | . | TRBV27 | TGTGCCAGCAGTTTAGGGACAGGGGGGGGCACTGAAGCTTTCTTT | CASSLGTGGGTEAFF
TRBD1 | TRBJ1-2 | 14 | few | TRBV13 | TGTGCCAGCAGCTCCGGGACAGGGTACTATGGCTACACCTTC | CASSSGTGYYGYTF
TRBD1 | TRBJ1-1 | 15 | . | TRBV19 | TGTGCCAGTAGTCCAAGGGACAGGGGTAACACTGAAGCTTTCTTT | CASSPRDRGNTEAFF
. | TRBJ1-5 | 14 | . | TRBV25-1 | TGTGCCAGCAGAGAGACAGGCCTCGGACAGCCCCAGCATTTT | CASRETGLGQPQHF
. | TRBJ1-1 | 13 | . | TRBV7-6 | TGTGCCAGCAGCCGAGCGGGGGCAGGGGAAGCTTTCTTT | CASSRAGAGEAFF